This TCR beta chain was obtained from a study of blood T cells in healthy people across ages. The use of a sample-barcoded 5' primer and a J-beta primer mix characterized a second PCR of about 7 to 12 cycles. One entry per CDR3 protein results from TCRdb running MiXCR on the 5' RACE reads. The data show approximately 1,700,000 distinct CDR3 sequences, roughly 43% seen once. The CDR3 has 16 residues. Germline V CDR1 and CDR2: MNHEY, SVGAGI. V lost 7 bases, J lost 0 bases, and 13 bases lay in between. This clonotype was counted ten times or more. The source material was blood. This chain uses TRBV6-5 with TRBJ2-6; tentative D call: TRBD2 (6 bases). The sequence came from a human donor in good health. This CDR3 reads CASTSARGSGANVLTF. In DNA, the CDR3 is TGTGCCAGCACCTCGGCGCGGGGCTCTGGGGCCAACGTCCTGACTTTC.